Described below is a single TCR beta chain sequence and its context. V lost 4 bases to trimming and J lost 6 bases; unmatched junction nucleotides: 6. Germline CDR1 KGHDR, CDR2 SFDVKD. The CDR3 totals 15 residues. This entry is derived from a study of blood T cell repertoires in COVID-19. Assay used: immunoSEQ multiplex PCR; TCRdb lists only in-frame clones, some missing. The sample has some 250,000 clones; approximately 85% are singletons. The clonotype was recovered from a woman aged 50 to 60 who had recovered from COVID-19. The J gene is TRBJ2-1, the V gene TRBV24-1; 9 bases are a match to TRBD1. Material for sequencing was PBMCs or T cells enriched from blood (not recorded which). The CDR3 is CATSDPGQGRNEQFF. CDR3 DNA sequence: TGTGCCACCAGTGACCCGGGACAGGGCCGCAATGAGCAGTTCTTC.